This T cell receptor beta chain was sequenced in a study of early T cells in non-severe SARS-CoV-2 infection. Broader study findings: Private and CD4 specificities were missed by VDJdb matching, which favored anti-spike CD8 responses.

Unique molecular identifiers were affixed to single, distinct cDNA molecules. TCRdb re-derived calls from the 5' RACE reads in MiXCR, one entry per CDR3 protein. The top ten hold more than 1.5% of the sample, which has 70,000 or so distinct CDR3 sequences, approximately 12% seen once. This clonotype was seen many times. Its antigen is unknown. Sequenced input: whole blood. This receptor was obtained from an adult who was a healthcare worker with PCR-confirmed SARS-CoV-2 infection or an uninfected control (not recorded which).

The DNA for the CDR3 is TGTGCCAGCAGCGTAGGAGAGGGTTCCAATTCACCCCTCCACTTT. Encoded protein: CASSVGEGSNSPLHF. The chain carries TRBV9 and TRBJ1-6; no reliable D call. Germline CDR1 is SGDLS and CDR2 is YYNGEE. The CDR3 is 15 residues long. The V end was cut by 0 bases, the J end by 7 bases, with 11 bases between.